This TCR beta chain derives from a study of T cells in Graves' hyperthyroidism and ophthalmopathy. Germline lookup yields CDR1 MNHEY and CDR2 SVGAGI. V shed 1 base and J shed 4 bases, with 11 bases lying between them. The CDR3 consists of 14 residues. Regions amplified from RNA transcripts were the TCR beta CDR3 regions. HTBI primers were employed in a first-round RT-PCR of the TCR CDR3. TCRdb re-called the multiplex PCR reads through MiXCR, storing one row per CDR3 protein. The repertoire consists of some 700,000 distinct CDR3 sequences, with 15% to 20% occurring once and the leading ten covering roughly 16%. A few counts support this clonotype.

This TCR came from a man aged 45-65 years with Graves' hyperthyroidism. Sequences were obtained from blood. The V and J genes are TRBV6-5 and TRBJ2-7; D is unclear. The DNA of the CDR3 is TGTGCCAGCAGTTACTTTCCCCCACCTTACGAGCAGTACTTC. Translation: CASSYFPPPYEQYF.